Given below is one T cell receptor beta chain in context. Its specificity is unknown. These data are taken from a study of monozygotic twins with cystic fibrosis. Study findings and constraints: Nucleotide-identical clonotype sharing was significantly higher within monozygotic CF twin pairs than between unrelated CF individuals. No link emerged between shared CDR3 counts and age, concordance or severity.

Only in-frame clones appear in the TCRdb table, and some are missing; sequencing was by immunoSEQ multiplex PCR. This sample has roughly 10,000 clones; 99% occur once, and the top ten carry 0.35% to 0.5%. The CDR3 extends over 17 amino acids. The J segment lost 7 bases and the V segment lost 3 bases, leaving 11 bases of the junction unmatched. Germline V gene data show CDR1 as MNHEY and CDR2 as SMNVEV (reference sequence). The clonotype originates from a man between 18 and 29 years old with cystic fibrosis. Sequencing was carried out using blood. The rearrangement joins TRBV27 to TRBJ2-1; 11 nucleotides match TRBD2. CDR3 in DNA: TGTGCCAGCAGTTTTGGAGGGGGGCTAGCGGGAGGAAATGAGCAGTTCTTC. It specifies CASSFGGGLAGGNEQFF.